The rows below give T cell receptor beta chains drawn from one sample of a study of blood T cell repertoires in COVID-19. The assay was immunoSEQ multiplex PCR, and TCRdb's table has in-frame clones only and misses some. The sample contains 140,000 to 150,000 clones, 84% of which appear only once. The source material was PBMCs or T cells enriched from blood (not recorded which). The receptors originated from a woman in her forties or fifties who had been exposed to COVID-19. CDR3s leave out the opening cysteine and the closing phenylalanine or tryptophan. Clone sizes are given selectively: once, few, many, or a class where the clone is expanded.

J gene | V gene | clone size | CDR3 protein
TRBJ2-3 | TRBV5-6 | NA | ASSFLAQWDTQY
TRBJ2-7 | TRBV6-5 | NA | ASRGTGRVYEQY
TRBJ2-7 | TRBV7-9 | NA | ASSSGQGSYEQY
TRBJ1-4 | TRBV7-8 | NA | ASSRMTTAGEKLF
TRBJ2-1 | TRBV19 | NA | ASSIKQRVLDEQF
TRBJ2-1 | TRBV29-1 | NA | SGLLAGQYNEQF
TRBJ2-3 | TRBV5-1 | once | ASSLGASPSTDTQY
TRBJ2-2 | TRBV7-6 | NA | ASSLGGGGGGELF
TRBJ2-3 | TRBV18 | many | ASSHRSGATDTQY
TRBJ2-2 | TRBV7-2 | NA | ASRLRGTGELF
TRBJ2-2 | TRBV9 | NA | ASSGTSGTGELF
TRBJ2-1 | TRBV29-1 | NA | SGGTKTYNEQF
TRBJ2-1 | TRBV27 | NA | ASSLNSYNEQF
TRBJ2-7 | TRBV11-2 | NA | ASSRGVAGGYEQY
TRBJ1-3 | TRBV5-1 | few | ASSLVGLDFSGNTIY
TRBJ1-1 | TRBV6-5 | NA | ASSYSTDRMNTEAF